This T cell receptor beta chain emerged from a study of post-analysis software for immune sequencing data. As for the study in general: Recorded subtypes: relapsing-remitting, secondary progressive, progressive-relapsing; some patients unannotated. Findings of the study overall: Significantly decreased normalized Chao1 diversity was recorded for multiple sclerosis patients relative to controls. Samples prepared in the same batch strongly co-clustered by F measure. A few TRBV segments occurring more often in patients than controls included TRBV5-6, TRBV5-1 and TRBV20-1.

Unique molecular identifiers featured in each of the TCR beta cDNA libraries. From roughly 1 to 10 million T cells, roughly 530,000 cDNA molecules were obtained. TCRdb fed the PCR reads into MiXCR, producing one record per CDR3 protein. The sample has roughly 700,000 distinct CDR3 sequences; roughly 29% are singletons. This clonotype was observed a few times. What it recognizes is unknown. The CDR3 is 13 amino acids. CDR1 is SGDLS and CDR2 is YYNGEE in the germline V gene. Trimming removed 0 bases at V and 13 bases at J, with 11 bases between. The sample was blood. The origin of this receptor is a girl under 18 with multiple sclerosis. This rearrangement joins TRBV9 to TRBJ1-6; D gene uncertain. CDR3 region: CASSVGSGFPLHF. The CDR3 DNA reads as TGTGCCAGCAGCGTAGGTTCGGGGTTCCCCCTCCACTTT. Using reference TRBV9 and TRBJ1-6 for the parts outside the CDR3, the full variable domain is DSGVTQTPKHLITATGQRVTLRCSPRSGDLSVYWYQQSLDQGLQFLIQYYNGEERAKGNILERFSAQQFPDLHSELNLSSLELGDSALYFCASSVGSGFPLHFGNGTRLTVT.